Below, 2 T cell receptor beta chains from the same sample are listed, as sequenced in a study of cytomegalovirus exposure and HLA in healthy donors. Use of 60 Vbeta and 13 Jbeta primers characterized the PCR. Using immunoSEQ multiplex PCR, the repertoire was profiled, and TCRdb retains in-frame clones only, with some absent. The repertoire includes 70,000 or so clones, around 70% of them detected once, and roughly 9.7% sits in the top ten. The sample consisted of PBMCs. Every receptor here comes from a woman aged 25 to 39 in good health and CMV-seronegative.

The table lists this clone with many counts. This chain joins TRBV6-5 and TRBJ1-1, with TRBD1 as a possible D gene (5 bases). CDR3 length: 14 residues. Germline CDR1 reads MNHEY; CDR2 reads SVGAGI. Trimming stripped 5 bases from V and 5 bases from J, with 15 bases between. This CDR3 is CASSPLRGGTEAFF. The CDR3 DNA reads as TGTGCCAGCAGTCCCCTACGGGGGGGAACTGAAGCTTTCTTT.

With respect to this clone: Because it lacks the conserved phenylalanine or tryptophan at the end, this CDR3 is likely a read error. This chain links TRBV18 with TRBJ1-5, with 7 bases that match TRBD1. Germline-derived CDR1 and CDR2 are KGHSH and LQKENI. Germline trimming cut 6 bases from V and 2 bases from J; bases unmatched to any gene: 4. The CDR3 is 14 residues long. The CDR3 is CASSSGQGNQPQHV. The CDR3 region has the DNA TGTGCCAGCTCCTCTGGACAGGGCAATCAGCCCCAGCATGTT.